The 26 T cell receptor beta chains below were found in one sample sequenced in a study of CXCR3-negative and CXCR3-positive naive CD8 T cells. The study made its TRB cDNA libraries by 5' RACE, adding UMI labels. Reprocessing the 5' RACE reads, TCRdb reports a single entry for every CDR3 protein and omits DNA. The sample totals 65,000 to 75,000 distinct CDR3 sequences. Material for sequencing was naive CXCR3- CD8+ T cells from blood. Subset described: CD45RO-CCR7+CD27+CD95- naive CD8+ T cells lacking CXCR3 (TNR3-). The receptors here all came from a human donor in good health. Some clones in this sample may be carry-over from other donors' samples.

The chain couples TRBV6-5 to TRBJ2-7. This CDR3 has 14 amino acids. The germline CDR1 and CDR2 sequences are MNHEY and SVGAGI. This chain's CDR3 is CASSPTGTAYEQYF.

The V and J genes are TRBV29-1 and TRBJ1-1. Germline V gives CDR1 SQVTM, CDR2 ANQGSEA. The CDR3 totals 15 residues. CDR3 amino acids: CSVEDRGTLNTEAFF.

This chain connects TRBV7-9 to TRBJ2-7; the D call of TRBD1 rests on TCRdb alone, since no DNA is present to check it. Germline-derived CDR1 and CDR2 are SEHNR and FQNEAQ (reference sequence). The CDR3 has 17 amino acids. The CDR3 spells CASSLAAGDAPSYEQYF.

J is TRBJ1-5 and V is TRBV3-1. Germline values: CDR1 LGHDT, CDR2 YNNKEL (reference sequence). The CDR3 has 14 amino acids. CDR3 amino acids: CASSQEGYNQPQHF.

The genes are TRBV29-1 and TRBJ2-5; the D call from TCRdb, TRBD2, cannot be confirmed without DNA. CDR3 length equals 13 residues. Germline V gives CDR1 SQVTM, CDR2 ANQGSEA. CDR3: CSVVGQAKETQYF.

This chain joins TRBV29-1 and TRBJ1-1. Germline V gene data show CDR1 as SQVTM and CDR2 as ANQGSEA. The CDR3 runs to 14 residues. The CDR3 loop reads CSVEGGTGNTEAFF.

The genes are TRBV7-9 and TRBJ2-7; TCRdb's D gene call, TRBD1, goes unchecked for lack of DNA. From germline, CDR1 is SEHNR and CDR2 FQNEAQ (reference sequence). The CDR3 has 13 amino acids. The CDR3 here is CASSLAGDHEQYF. Full variable domain (remainder filled in from reference TRBV7-9 and TRBJ2-7): DTGVSQNPRHKITKRGQNVTFRCDPISEHNRLYWYRQTLGQGPEFLTYFQNEAQLEKSRLLSDRFSAERPKGSFSTLEIQRTEQGDSAMYLCASSLAGDHEQYFGPGTRLTVT.

J is TRBJ1-1 and V is TRBV29-1. CDR3 length: 17 amino acids. The germline V gene encodes CDR1 SQVTM and CDR2 ANQGSEA. CDR3 region: CSVEGPMGTEMNTEAFF.

CDR3 loop: CASTQKAWAGVTGSSYEQYF. The chain combines TRBV5-1 with TRBJ2-7; TCRdb calls TRBD2, which cannot be checked without DNA. From germline, CDR1 is SGHRS and CDR2 YFSETQ. The CDR3 loop spans 20 amino acids. Using reference TRBV5-1 and TRBJ2-7 for the parts outside the CDR3, the full variable domain is KAGVTQTPRYLIKTRGQQVTLSCSPISGHRSVSWYQQTPGQGLQFLFEYFSETQRNKGNFPGRFSGRQFSNSRSEMNVSTLELGDSALYLCASTQKAWAGVTGSSYEQYFGPGTRLTVT.

This chain connects TRBV30 to TRBJ2-6; absent DNA, TCRdb's TRBD1 call cannot be checked. The CDR3 runs to 14 residues. Germline values: CDR1 GTSNPN, CDR2 SVGIG (reference sequence). Here the CDR3 reads CAWSAGAGANVLTF.

The rearrangement joins TRBV4-1 to TRBJ2-7; checking the TCRdb D call of TRBD1 is not possible without DNA. Per the germline V gene, CDR1 is MGHRA and CDR2 is YSYEKL. The CDR3 has 15 residues. The chain's CDR3 is CASSHSGGGAYEQYF.

The genes are TRBV5-1 and TRBJ2-3; absent DNA, TCRdb's TRBD2 call cannot be checked. The CDR3 contains 16 residues. CDR1 is SGHRS, CDR2 YFSETQ, per germline. CDR3 amino acids: CACSQELGVVLNTQYF.

The chain recombines TRBV18 with TRBJ1-5. This CDR3 is built from 12 residues. CDR1 KGHSH and CDR2 LQKENI come from the germline V gene. The CDR3 loop reads CASSPADQPQHF.

The V gene is TRBV29-1, the J gene TRBJ2-7; TCRdb lists TRBD1, though no DNA is available to test this call. The CDR3 loop spans 13 amino acids. CDR1 and CDR2 (germline): SQVTM, ANQGSEA. The CDR3: CSVSGQGIYEQYF.

The chain joins TRBV6-6 to TRBJ2-5; with no DNA, the TCRdb D assignment of TRBD1 cannot be verified. The germline V gene has CDR1 MNHNY and CDR2 SVGAGI (reference sequence). The CDR3 has 17 amino acids. CDR3 protein: CASSYRGGSGRGETQYF.

The rearrangement joins TRBV29-1 to TRBJ2-3; TCRdb calls TRBD1, which cannot be checked without DNA. This CDR3 has 13 residues. Germline-derived CDR1 and CDR2 are SQVTM and ANQGSEA. The CDR3 sequence: CSGGQGYTDTQYF.

V usage is TRBV29-1 and J usage is TRBJ2-1; TCRdb proposes TRBD1, but this gene call is untestable without DNA. From germline, CDR1 is SQVTM and CDR2 ANQGSEA. The CDR3 has 13 amino acids. CDR3 region: CSVEGGGANEQFF.

This chain connects TRBV12-3 or TRBV12-4 to TRBJ2-3. The CDR3 contains 14 residues. CDR3 residues: CASTQPYTTDTQYF.

This chain connects TRBV27 to TRBJ1-5; the TRBD1 assignment by TCRdb is unverifiable without DNA. CDR3 length equals 14 residues. Germline V gives CDR1 MNHEY, CDR2 SMNVEV (reference sequence). The CDR3 here is CASSPRHWDQPQHF.

The chain employs TRBV7-2 and TRBJ2-7; TCRdb calls TRBD1, which cannot be checked without DNA. CDR1 and CDR2 from the germline V gene are SGHTA and FQGNSA. CDR3 length: 16 amino acids. CDR3 sequence: CASSLVAQASSYEQYF. The full variable domain, completed using reference TRBV7-2 and TRBJ2-7, is GAGVSQSPSNKVTEKGKDVELRCDPISGHTALYWYRQSLGQGLEFLIYFQGNSAPDKSGLPSDRFSAERTGGSVSTLTIQRTQQEDSAVYLCASSLVAQASSYEQYFGPGTRLTVT.

This chain connects TRBV6-2 or TRBV6-3 to TRBJ2-1. The CDR3 spans 15 residues. From germline, CDR1 is MNHEY and CDR2 SVGEGT. CDR3 loop: CASTENGEAYNEQFF.

This chain uses TRBV12-3 or TRBV12-4 with TRBJ2-1; with no DNA, the TCRdb D assignment of TRBD1 cannot be verified. This CDR3 comprises 15 residues. The CDR3 protein is CASSLVAGAGGEQFF.

J is TRBJ1-1 and V is TRBV7-3. The CDR3 contains 15 residues. Germline assignment: CDR1 SGHTA and CDR2 FQGTGA. The CDR3 loop reads CASSYLHPMNTEAFF. The whole variable domain, filled in from reference TRBV7-3 and TRBJ1-1, reads GAGVSQTPSNKVTEKGKYVELRCDPISGHTALYWYRQSLGQGPEFLIYFQGTGAADDSGLPNDRFFAVRPEGSVSTLKIQRTERGDSAVYLCASSYLHPMNTEAFFGQGTRLTVV.

This rearrangement joins TRBV7-9 to TRBJ1-1; TCRdb calls TRBD1, which cannot be checked without DNA. The CDR3 has 14 residues. Germline V gene lookup returns CDR1 SEHNR and CDR2 FQNEAQ (reference sequence). CDR3 sequence reads: CASSLQGFDTEAFF.

This chain uses TRBV2 with TRBJ2-2; TCRdb returns TRBD2, unconfirmable since there is no DNA. Germline V lookup: CDR1 SNHLY, CDR2 FYNNEI. The CDR3 loop spans 17 amino acids. The CDR3: CASSGLAGGMFTGELFF.

CDR3 loop: CASSLGLAREEFF. The chain is built from TRBV7-3 and TRBJ2-1; TCRdb gives TRBD2 as the D gene, but with no DNA this cannot be confirmed. The CDR3 spans 13 residues. In germline, CDR1 is SGHTA, CDR2 FQGTGA.